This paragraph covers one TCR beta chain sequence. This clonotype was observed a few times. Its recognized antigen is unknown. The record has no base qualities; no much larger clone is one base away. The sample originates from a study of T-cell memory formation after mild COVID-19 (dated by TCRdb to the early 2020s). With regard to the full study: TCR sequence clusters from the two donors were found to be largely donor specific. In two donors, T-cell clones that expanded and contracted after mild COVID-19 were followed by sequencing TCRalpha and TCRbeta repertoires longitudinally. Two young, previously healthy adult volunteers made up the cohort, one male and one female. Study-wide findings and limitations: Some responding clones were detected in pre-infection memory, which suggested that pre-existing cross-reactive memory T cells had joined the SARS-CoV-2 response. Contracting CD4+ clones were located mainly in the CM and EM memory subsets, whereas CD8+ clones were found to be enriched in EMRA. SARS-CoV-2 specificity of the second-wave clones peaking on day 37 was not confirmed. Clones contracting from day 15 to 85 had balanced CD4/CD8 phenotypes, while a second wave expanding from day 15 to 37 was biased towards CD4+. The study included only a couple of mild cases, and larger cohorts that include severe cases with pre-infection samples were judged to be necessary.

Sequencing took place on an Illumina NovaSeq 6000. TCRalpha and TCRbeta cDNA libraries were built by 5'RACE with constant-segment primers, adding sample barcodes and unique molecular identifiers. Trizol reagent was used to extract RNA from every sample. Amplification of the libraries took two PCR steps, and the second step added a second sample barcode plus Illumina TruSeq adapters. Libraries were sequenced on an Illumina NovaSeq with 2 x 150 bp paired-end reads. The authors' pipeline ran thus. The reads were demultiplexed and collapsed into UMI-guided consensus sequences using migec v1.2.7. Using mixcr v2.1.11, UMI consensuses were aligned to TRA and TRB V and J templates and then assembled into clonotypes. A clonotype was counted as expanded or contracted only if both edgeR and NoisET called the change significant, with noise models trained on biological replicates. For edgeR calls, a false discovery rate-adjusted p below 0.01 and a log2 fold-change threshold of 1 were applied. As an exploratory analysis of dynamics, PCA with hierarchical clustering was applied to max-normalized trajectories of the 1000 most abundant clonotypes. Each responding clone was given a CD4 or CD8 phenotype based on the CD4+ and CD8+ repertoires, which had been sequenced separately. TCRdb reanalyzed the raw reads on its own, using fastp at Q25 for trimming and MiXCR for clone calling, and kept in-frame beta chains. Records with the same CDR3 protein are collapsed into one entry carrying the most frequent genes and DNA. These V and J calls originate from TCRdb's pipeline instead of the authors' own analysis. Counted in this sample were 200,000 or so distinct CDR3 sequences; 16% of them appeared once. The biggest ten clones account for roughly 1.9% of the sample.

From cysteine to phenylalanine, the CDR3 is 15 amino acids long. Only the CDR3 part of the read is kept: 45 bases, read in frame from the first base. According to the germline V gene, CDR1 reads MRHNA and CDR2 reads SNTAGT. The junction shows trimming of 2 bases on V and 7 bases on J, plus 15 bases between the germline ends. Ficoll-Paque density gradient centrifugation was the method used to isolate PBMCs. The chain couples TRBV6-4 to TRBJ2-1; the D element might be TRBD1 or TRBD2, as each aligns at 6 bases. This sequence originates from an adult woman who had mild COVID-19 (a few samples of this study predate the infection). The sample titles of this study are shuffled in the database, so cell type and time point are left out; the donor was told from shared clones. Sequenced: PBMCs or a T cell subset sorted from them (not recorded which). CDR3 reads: CASSDVGGAVNEQFF. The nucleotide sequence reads TGTGCCAGCAGTGACGTCGGGGGCGCAGTAAATGAGCAGTTCTTC.